A selection of T cell receptor beta chains follows, all from one sample in a study of shared clonotypes between healthy human individuals. Repertoires were generated with immunoSEQ multiplex PCR, while TCRdb's copy carries only in-frame clones and drops some. This table has 2 million to 2.5 million clones, roughly 92% appearing once. Sequencing input: naive CD4+ T cells from PBMCs. The receptors shown here come from a young man in good health. Some clones in this sample may be carry-over from other donors' samples. The CDR3 runs from the conserved cysteine through the conserved F or W. Fields, in order: clone size, V gene, J gene, D gene, CDR3 DNA, CDR3 protein. A D gene is named only where the DNA matches it firmly. Part of the rows lack a size; the others show once, few, many or a class for expanded clones.

>-|TRBV30|TRBJ1-4|-
TGTGCCTGGAGTGTAGGAGGGGCAAAACTGTTTTTT
CAWSVGGAKLFF
>-|TRBV19|TRBJ2-7|-
TGTGCCAGTAGTCTCCTTGAGGACTCCCACGAGCAGTACTTC
CASSLLEDSHEQYF
>once|TRBV28|TRBJ2-5|-
TGTGCCAGCAGTTTATCAGGAGCCCAAGAGACCCAGTACTTC
CASSLSGAQETQYF
>-|TRBV6-4|TRBJ1-5|TRBD1
TGTGCCAGCAGTGCTTCAGGGGGAAGCAATCAGCCCCAGCATTTT
CASSASGGSNQPQHF
>-|TRBV12-2|TRBJ2-7|-
TGTGCAAGTCGCTGCCGTTGCGGGACTAGCAACCACGAGCAGTACTTC
CASRCRCGTSNHEQYF
>-|TRBV6-4|TRBJ2-2|-
TGTGCCAGCAGCTTACGGACTGGCGCGAACACCGGGGAGCTGTTTTTT
CASSLRTGANTGELFF
>-|TRBV28|TRBJ1-2|-
TGTGCCAGCGCCGGGGGGGGTCCTAACTATGGCTACACCTTC
CASAGGGPNYGYTF
>-|TRBV18|TRBJ1-1|TRBD1
TGTGCCAGCTCACCGGACAGGGTGGGGGGGGCTTTCTTT
CASSPDRVGGAFF
>-|TRBV9|TRBJ1-1|-
TGTGCCAGCAGCGTCTCGGGCTCCTCGGACACTGAAGCTTTCTTT
CASSVSGSSDTEAFF
>-|TRBV9|TRBJ1-1|TRBD1
TGTGCCAGCAGCGAGCCAGGAGGGGGCGCAGGGACCCACACTGAAGCTTTCTTT
CASSEPGGGAGTHTEAFF
>-|TRBV6-1|TRBJ2-7|TRBD2
TGTGCCAGCAGTTTTAGCGGGAGGGTATCCTTC
CASSFSGRVSF
>once|TRBV5-5|TRBJ2-3|-
TGTGCCAGCAGCTTATCTCCAGGGTATGGCACAGATACGCAGTATTTT
CASSLSPGYGTDTQYF
>-|TRBV11-2|TRBJ2-7|-
TGTGCCAGCAGCTTAGTTTTCTGGGATCGGGGCGAGCAGTACTTC
CASSLVFWDRGEQYF
>once|TRBV28|TRBJ2-7|-
TGTGCCAGCAGTCTGGGGACCACATTACAGTGCGAGCAGTACTTC
CASSLGTTLQCEQYF
>-|TRBV29-1|TRBJ2-7|-
TGCAGCGTTAATGGAGCGTATACCTACGAGCAGTACTTC
CSVNGAYTYEQYF
>-|TRBV19|TRBJ2-7|-
TGTGCCAGTAGTATCTCGGTCCGGGGGTTGGGCGAGCAGTACTTC
CASSISVRGLGEQYF
>-|TRBV2|TRBJ1-5|-
TGTGCCAGCAGTGACGCCCCGAGGAATCAGCCCCAGCATTTT
CASSDAPRNQPQHF
>-|TRBV27|TRBJ2-1|-
TGTGCCAGCAATTTTCCGGGGGCGGATGAGCAGTTCTTC
CASNFPGADEQFF
>-|TRBV5-8|TRBJ1-5|TRBD1
TGTGCCAGCAGCCCGGACAGGGGTGGGCAGCCCCAGCATTTT
CASSPDRGGQPQHF
>-|TRBV28|TRBJ1-1|-
TGTGCCAGCGCGTTCCGATCCATCGAGGCTTTCTTT
CASAFRSIEAFF
>-|TRBV19|TRBJ2-7|TRBD2
TGTGCCAGTAGTAGGGCCCCCTCCGGGACTAGCGGGAATGTACCCTACGAGCAGTACTTC
CASSRAPSGTSGNVPYEQYF
>-|TRBV11-2|TRBJ2-5|-
TGTGCCAGCAGCACACGCGGGTCGGTCGGGCCGCGGGAGACCCAGTACTTC
CASSTRGSVGPRETQYF
>-|TRBV5-4|TRBJ1-2|TRBD1
TGTGCCAGCAGCTCCGGGACAGATCCATATGGCTACACCTTC
CASSSGTDPYGYTF
>-|TRBV2|TRBJ1-5|-
TGTGCCAGCAGTGAAGAGTCAGGGCGTCAGCCCCAGCATTTT
CASSEESGRQPQHF
>-|TRBV6-6|TRBJ1-1|-
TGTGCCAGCATTTTTGGTCAGGGAACACCTGAAGCTTTCTTT
CASIFGQGTPEAFF
>-|TRBV18|TRBJ1-1|-
TGTGCCAGCTCACCAAATTATAAGTCTCCTGAAGCTTTCTTT
CASSPNYKSPEAFF
>-|TRBV9|TRBJ2-1|-
TGTGCCAGCAGCGTGGAAGGGGCGACCTACAATGAGCAGTTCTTC
CASSVEGATYNEQFF
>-|TRBV28|TRBJ2-4|-
TGTGCCAGCAGCCAACCCCCAGCCTCTCTAAACATTCAGTACTTC
CASSQPPASLNIQYF
>-|TRBV7-9|TRBJ1-1|-
TGTGCCAGCAGTATGTACAGGGCGAACACTGAAGCTTTCTTT
CASSMYRANTEAFF
>-|TRBV25-1|TRBJ2-2|-
TGTGCCAGCAGTGAAGTGGGATACACCGGGGAGCTGTTTTTT
CASSEVGYTGELFF
>-|TRBV11-2|TRBJ2-7|TRBD2
TGTGCCAGCAGCTTGGGACTAGCGGGACCCGAGCAGTACTTC
CASSLGLAGPEQYF
>-|TRBV9|TRBJ2-1|TRBD2
TGTGCCAGCAGCGAGACCGGGACTAGCGGTTTGAATGAGCAGTTCTTC
CASSETGTSGLNEQFF
>-|TRBV6-1|TRBJ1-1|-
TGTGCCAGCAGTGAAGCGGTGGGTTGGGTTTTCACTGAAGCTTTCTTT
CASSEAVGWVFTEAFF
>-|TRBV6-1|TRBJ1-2|-
TGTGCCAGCAGTTCCGGGACGGGTAAAAACTATGGCTACACCTTC
CASSSGTGKNYGYTF
>-|TRBV11-2|TRBJ2-5|TRBD2
TGTGCCAGCAGCCTGGGGACTAGCGGGGAGACCCAGTACTTC
CASSLGTSGETQYF
>-|TRBV28|TRBJ2-7|-
TGTGCCAGCACCCCCTCCTACAGGTCCTCCTACGAGCAGTACTTC
CASTPSYRSSYEQYF
>-|TRBV5-6|TRBJ1-5|-
TGTGCCAGCAGCTTTCGGCCGTCGGGAATTCAAAGAAATCAGCCCCAGCATTTT
CASSFRPSGIQRNQPQHF
>once|TRBV15|TRBJ1-1|-
TGTGCCACCAGCAAGACACAGAACACTGAAGCTTTCTTT
CATSKTQNTEAFF
>-|TRBV9|TRBJ2-5|-
TGTGCCAGCAGCTATGGACTGGCTCGAGAGACCCAGTACTTC
CASSYGLARETQYF
>few|TRBV6-5|TRBJ2-2|-
TGTGCCAGCAGCCCCGGCCGGGAGCTGTTTTTT
CASSPGRELFF
>-|TRBV6-6|TRBJ1-2|-
TGTGCCAGCAGACCGGATATGGTTATTGGCTACACCTTC
CASRPDMVIGYTF
>-|TRBV6-1|TRBJ1-5|TRBD1
TGTGCCAGCAGAGGGACAGGGGGTGCTCAGCCCCAGCATTTT
CASRGTGGAQPQHF
>-|TRBV7-2|TRBJ2-7|TRBD2
TGTGCCAGCAGCTTAAGCCCAGCGGGAGGGTTCTACGAGCAGTACTTC
CASSLSPAGGFYEQYF
>-|TRBV28|TRBJ1-1|-
TGTGCCAGCACCTCAGGGTTTCGGGGCACTGAAGCTTTCTTT
CASTSGFRGTEAFF
>-|TRBV29-1|TRBJ1-2|-
TGCAGCGTCCTGGACTATGGCTACACCTTC
CSVLDYGYTF
>-|TRBV7-9|TRBJ1-1|TRBD1
TGTGCCAGCAGCCCGATATGGGGACAGGGATCTGAAGCTTTCTTT
CASSPIWGQGSEAFF
>-|TRBV27|TRBJ1-6|-
TGTGCCAGCACCACCCGCCATAATTCACCCCTCCACTTT
CASTTRHNSPLHF
>-|TRBV9|TRBJ1-2|TRBD1
TGTGCCAGCAGCTCCCTGACAGGGGAGGTTGAGGGCTACACCTTC
CASSSLTGEVEGYTF
>-|TRBV7-8|TRBJ2-7|-
TGTGCCAGCAGCTCAGGAAGGGCTCTGTACGAGCAGTACTTC
CASSSGRALYEQYF
>-|TRBV10-3|TRBJ2-7|TRBD1
TGTGCCATCAGCCAAAGGGACAGGCTTTACGAGCAGTACTTC
CAISQRDRLYEQYF
>-|TRBV28|TRBJ1-1|-
TGTGCCAGCAGTTTTCTTACTCGTGGGGCAGTGAACACTGAAGCTTTCTTT
CASSFLTRGAVNTEAFF
>-|TRBV29-1|TRBJ1-1|-
TGCAGCGTTGAAGTGATGACTACGAACACTGAAGCTTTCTTT
CSVEVMTTNTEAFF
>-|TRBV7-9|TRBJ2-1|-
TGTGCCAGCAGCTTACGGACAGCGTCCTGGAAGAATGAGCAGTTCTTC
CASSLRTASWKNEQFF
>once|TRBV28|TRBJ2-5|-
TGTGCCAGCAGTTTGGACAGACAAGAGACCCAGTACTTC
CASSLDRQETQYF
>-|TRBV6-5|TRBJ1-2|TRBD1
TGTGCCAGCAGTTCTCGGGACAGGGTCCATGGCTACACCTTC
CASSSRDRVHGYTF
>-|TRBV6-6|TRBJ1-6|-
TGTGCCAGCAGTTACTCGACTGGTTCACCCCTCCACTTT
CASSYSTGSPLHF
>-|TRBV28|TRBJ2-1|-
TGTGCCAGCAGCCCTCCGACAGGACACTACAATGAGCAGTTCTTC
CASSPPTGHYNEQFF
>few|TRBV5-6|TRBJ1-1|-
TGTGCCAGCAGCTTGGGAGGGGGCACTGAAGCTTTCTTT
CASSLGGGTEAFF